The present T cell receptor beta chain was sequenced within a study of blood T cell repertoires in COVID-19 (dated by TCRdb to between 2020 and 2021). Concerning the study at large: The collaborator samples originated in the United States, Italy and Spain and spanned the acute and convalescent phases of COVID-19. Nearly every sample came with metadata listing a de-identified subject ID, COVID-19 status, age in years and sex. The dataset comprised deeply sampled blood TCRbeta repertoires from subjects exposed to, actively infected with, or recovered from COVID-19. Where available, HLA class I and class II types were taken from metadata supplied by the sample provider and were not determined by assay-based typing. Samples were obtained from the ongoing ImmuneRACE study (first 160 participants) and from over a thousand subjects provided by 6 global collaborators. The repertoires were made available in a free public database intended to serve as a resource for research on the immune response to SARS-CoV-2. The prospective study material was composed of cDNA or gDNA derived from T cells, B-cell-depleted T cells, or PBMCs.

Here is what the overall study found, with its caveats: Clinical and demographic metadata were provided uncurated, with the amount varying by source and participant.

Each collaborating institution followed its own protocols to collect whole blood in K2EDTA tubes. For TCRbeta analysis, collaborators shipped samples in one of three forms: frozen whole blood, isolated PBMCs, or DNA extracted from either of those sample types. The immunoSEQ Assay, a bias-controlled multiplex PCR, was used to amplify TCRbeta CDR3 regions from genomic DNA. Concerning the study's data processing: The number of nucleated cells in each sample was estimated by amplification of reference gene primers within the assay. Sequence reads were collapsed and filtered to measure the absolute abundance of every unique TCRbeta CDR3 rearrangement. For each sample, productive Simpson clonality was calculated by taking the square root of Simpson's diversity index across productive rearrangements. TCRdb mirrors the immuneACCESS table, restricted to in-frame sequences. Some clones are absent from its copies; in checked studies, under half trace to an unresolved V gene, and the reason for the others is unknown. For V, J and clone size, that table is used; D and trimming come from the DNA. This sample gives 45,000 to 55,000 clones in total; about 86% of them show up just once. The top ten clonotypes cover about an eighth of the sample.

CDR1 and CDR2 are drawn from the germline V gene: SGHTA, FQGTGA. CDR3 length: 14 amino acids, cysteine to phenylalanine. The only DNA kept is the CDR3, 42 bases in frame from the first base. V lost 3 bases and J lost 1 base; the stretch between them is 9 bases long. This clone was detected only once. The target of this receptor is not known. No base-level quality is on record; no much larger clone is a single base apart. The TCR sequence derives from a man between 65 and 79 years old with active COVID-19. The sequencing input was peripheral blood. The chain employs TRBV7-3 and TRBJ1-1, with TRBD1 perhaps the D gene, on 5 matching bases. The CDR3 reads CASSLGGSNTEAFF. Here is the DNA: TGTGCCAGCAGCTTGGGGGGATCGAACACTGAAGCTTTCTTT.